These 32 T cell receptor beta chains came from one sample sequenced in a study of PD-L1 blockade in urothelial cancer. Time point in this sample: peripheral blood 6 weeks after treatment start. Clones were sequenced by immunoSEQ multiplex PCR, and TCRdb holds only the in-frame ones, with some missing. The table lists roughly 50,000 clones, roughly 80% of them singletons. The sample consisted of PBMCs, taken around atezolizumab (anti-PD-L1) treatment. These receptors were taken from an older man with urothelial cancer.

The CDR3: CASSPRLAGGDTQYF. The CDR3 nucleotides read TGTGCCAGCAGTCCGAGACTAGCGGGGGGGGATACGCAGTATTTT. The chain has TRBV28 and TRBJ2-3; 14 nucleotides line up with TRBD2. Germline CDR1 is MDHEN and CDR2 is SYDVKM. Germline trimming cut 5 bases from V and 6 bases from J; bases unmatched to any gene: 4. The CDR3 is made up of 15 amino acids.

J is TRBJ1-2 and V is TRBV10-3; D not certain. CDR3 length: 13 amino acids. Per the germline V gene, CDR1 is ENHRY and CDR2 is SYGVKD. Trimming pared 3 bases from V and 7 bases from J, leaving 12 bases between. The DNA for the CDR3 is TGTGCCATCAGTGAATCGAGCCCCGGTGGCTACACCTTC. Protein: CAISESSPGGYTF.

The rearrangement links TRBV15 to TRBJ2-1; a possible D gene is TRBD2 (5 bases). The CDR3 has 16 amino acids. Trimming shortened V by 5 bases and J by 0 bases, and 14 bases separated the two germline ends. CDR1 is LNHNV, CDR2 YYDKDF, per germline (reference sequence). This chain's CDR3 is CATSGPLGSSYNEQFF. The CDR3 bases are TGTGCCACCAGCGGCCCCCTAGGGAGCTCCTACAATGAGCAGTTCTTC.

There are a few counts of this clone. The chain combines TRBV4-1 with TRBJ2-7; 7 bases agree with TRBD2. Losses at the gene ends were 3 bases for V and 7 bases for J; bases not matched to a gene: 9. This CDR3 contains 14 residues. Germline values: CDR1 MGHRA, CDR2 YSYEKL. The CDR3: CASSQLVGGGEQYF. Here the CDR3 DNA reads TGCGCCAGCAGCCAGCTCGTTGGGGGGGGTGAGCAGTACTTC.

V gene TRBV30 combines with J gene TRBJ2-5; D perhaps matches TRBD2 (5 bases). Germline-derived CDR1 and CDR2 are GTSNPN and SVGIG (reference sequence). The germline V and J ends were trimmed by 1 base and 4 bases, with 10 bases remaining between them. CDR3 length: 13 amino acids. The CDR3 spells CAWSGGIRETQYF. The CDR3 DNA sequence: TGTGCCTGGAGTGGAGGGATCCGAGAGACCCAGTACTTC.

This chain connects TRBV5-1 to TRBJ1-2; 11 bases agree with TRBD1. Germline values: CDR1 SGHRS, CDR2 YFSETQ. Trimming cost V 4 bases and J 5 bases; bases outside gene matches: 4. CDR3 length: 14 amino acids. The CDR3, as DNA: TGCGCCAGCAGCGCGGACAGGGGGCTTTATGGCTACACCTTC. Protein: CASSADRGLYGYTF.

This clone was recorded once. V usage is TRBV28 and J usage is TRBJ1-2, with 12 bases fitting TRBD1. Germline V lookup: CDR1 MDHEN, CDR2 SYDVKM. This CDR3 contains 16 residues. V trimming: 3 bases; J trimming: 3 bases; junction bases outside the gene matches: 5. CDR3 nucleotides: TGTGCCAGCAGTTTGCCCGGGACAGGGGGCTACTATGGCTACACCTTC. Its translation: CASSLPGTGGYYGYTF.

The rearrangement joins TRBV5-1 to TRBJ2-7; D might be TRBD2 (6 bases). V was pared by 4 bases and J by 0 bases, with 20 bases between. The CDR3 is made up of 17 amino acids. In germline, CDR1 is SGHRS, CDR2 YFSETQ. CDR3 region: CASSHSRGGASSYEQYF. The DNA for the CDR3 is TGCGCCAGCAGCCACTCTAGAGGCGGGGCAAGCTCCTACGAGCAGTACTTC. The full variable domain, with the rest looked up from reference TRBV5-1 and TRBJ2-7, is KAGVTQTPRYLIKTRGQQVTLSCSPISGHRSVSWYQQTPGQGLQFLFEYFSETQRNKGNFPGRFSGRQFSNSRSEMNVSTLELGDSALYLCASSHSRGGASSYEQYFGPGTRLTVT.

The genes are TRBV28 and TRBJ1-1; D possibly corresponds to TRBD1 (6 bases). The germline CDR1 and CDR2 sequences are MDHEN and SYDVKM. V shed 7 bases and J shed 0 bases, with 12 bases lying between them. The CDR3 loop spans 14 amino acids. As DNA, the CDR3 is TGTGCCAGCACTTACCCAGGGGTGAACACTGAAGCTTTCTTT. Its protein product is CASTYPGVNTEAFF.

Here the CDR3 reads CASSQGSGIGNEQFF. The CDR3 DNA is TGTGCCAGCAGCCAGGGGTCGGGAATCGGCAATGAGCAGTTCTTC. The V call is TRBV5-8, the J call TRBJ2-1, with D tentatively TRBD1 (6 bases). This CDR3 is built from 15 residues. In germline, CDR1 is SGHTS, CDR2 YDEGEE. V dropped 4 bases and J dropped 6 bases, with 17 bases sitting between them.

The CDR3 DNA sequence: TGTGCCAGCAGTGGGGGAGGGGAAAGTCCCTACGAGCAGTACTTC. This gives the protein CASSGGGESPYEQYF. This chain links TRBV2 with TRBJ2-7; 7 bases agree with TRBD2. Germline CDR1 and CDR2: SNHLY and FYNNEI. The length of the CDR3 is 15 residues. V was pared by 4 bases and J by 2 bases, with 8 bases of the junction left unmatched.

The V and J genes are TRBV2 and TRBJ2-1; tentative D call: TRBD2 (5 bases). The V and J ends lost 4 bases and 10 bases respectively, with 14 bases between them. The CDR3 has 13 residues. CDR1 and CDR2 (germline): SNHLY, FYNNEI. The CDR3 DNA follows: TGTGCCAGCAGTGGGACCCGCCGGGGAGAGCAGTTCTTC. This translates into CASSGTRRGEQFF.

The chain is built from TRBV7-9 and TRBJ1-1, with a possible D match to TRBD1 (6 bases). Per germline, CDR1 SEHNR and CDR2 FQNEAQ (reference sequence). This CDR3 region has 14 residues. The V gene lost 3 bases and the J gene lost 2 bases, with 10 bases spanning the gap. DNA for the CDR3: TGTGCCAGCAGCTTGGGACATATTAACACTGAAGCTTTCTTT. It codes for CASSLGHINTEAFF.

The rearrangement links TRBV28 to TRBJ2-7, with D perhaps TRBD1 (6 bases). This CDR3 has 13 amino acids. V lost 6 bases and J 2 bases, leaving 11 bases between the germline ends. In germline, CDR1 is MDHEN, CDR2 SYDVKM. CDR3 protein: CASRWTATYEQYF. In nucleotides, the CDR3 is TGTGCCAGCAGATGGACAGCCACCTACGAGCAGTACTTC.

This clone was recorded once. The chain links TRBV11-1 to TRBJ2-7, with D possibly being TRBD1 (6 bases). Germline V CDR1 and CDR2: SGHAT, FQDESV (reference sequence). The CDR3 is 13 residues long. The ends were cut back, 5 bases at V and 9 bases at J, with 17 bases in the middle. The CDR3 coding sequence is TGTGCCAGCAGCACTGACAGGTTAGAGGGGCAGTACTTC. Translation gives CASSTDRLEGQYF.

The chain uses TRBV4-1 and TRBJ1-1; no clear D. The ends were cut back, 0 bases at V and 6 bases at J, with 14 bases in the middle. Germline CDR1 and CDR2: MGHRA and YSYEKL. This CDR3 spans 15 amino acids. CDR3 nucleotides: TGCGCCAGCAGCCAAGAAGGCGAGGGTAGTGCTGAAGCTTTCTTT. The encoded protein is CASSQEGEGSAEAFF.

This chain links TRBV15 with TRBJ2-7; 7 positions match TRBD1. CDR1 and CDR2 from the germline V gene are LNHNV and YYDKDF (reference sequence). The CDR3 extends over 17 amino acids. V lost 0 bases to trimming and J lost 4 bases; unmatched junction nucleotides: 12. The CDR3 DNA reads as TGTGCCACCAGCAGAGATCATTTAGACAGGGCGCGGTACGAGCAGTACTTC. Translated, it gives CATSRDHLDRARYEQYF.

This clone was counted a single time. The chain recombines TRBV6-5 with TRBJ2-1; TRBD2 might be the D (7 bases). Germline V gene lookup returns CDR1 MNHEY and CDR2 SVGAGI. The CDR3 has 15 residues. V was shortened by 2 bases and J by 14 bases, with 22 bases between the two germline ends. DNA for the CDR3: TGTGCCAGCAGTTACCAGGGCGGGGGCTCGTCACTTGAGTTCTTC. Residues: CASSYQGGGSSLEFF.

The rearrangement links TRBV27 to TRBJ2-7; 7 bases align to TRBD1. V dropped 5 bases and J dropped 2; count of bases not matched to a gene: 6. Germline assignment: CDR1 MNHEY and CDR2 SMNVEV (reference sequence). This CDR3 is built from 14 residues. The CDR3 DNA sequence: TGTGCCAGCAGTAGTAGTGACAGGGCCTACGAGCAGTACTTC. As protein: CASSSSDRAYEQYF.

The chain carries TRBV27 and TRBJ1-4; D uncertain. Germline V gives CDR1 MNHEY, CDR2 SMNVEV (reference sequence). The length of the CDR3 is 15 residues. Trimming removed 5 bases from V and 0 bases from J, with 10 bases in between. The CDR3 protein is CASSLSLATNEKLFF. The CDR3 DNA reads TGTGCCAGCAGTCTCAGTCTCGCAACTAATGAAAAACTGTTTTTT.

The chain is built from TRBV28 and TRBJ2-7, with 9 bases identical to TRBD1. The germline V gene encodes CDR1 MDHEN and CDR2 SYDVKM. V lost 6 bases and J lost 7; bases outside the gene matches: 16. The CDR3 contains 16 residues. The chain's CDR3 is CASSVPTGGAFREQYF. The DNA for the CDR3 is TGTGCCAGCAGCGTGCCCACAGGGGGCGCTTTTAGGGAGCAGTACTTC.

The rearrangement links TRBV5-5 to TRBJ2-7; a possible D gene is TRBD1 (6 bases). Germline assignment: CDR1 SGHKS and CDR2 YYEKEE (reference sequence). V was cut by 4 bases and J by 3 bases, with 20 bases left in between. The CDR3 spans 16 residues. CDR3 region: CASSQPPGTLGYEQYF. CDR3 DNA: TGTGCCAGCAGCCAACCCCCCGGGACACTAGGCTACGAGCAGTACTTC. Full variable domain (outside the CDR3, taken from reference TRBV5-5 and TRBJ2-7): DAGVTQSPTHLIKTRGQQVTLRCSPISGHKSVSWYQQVLGQGPQFIFQYYEKEERGRGNFPDRFSARQFPNYSSELNVNALLLGDSALYLCASSQPPGTLGYEQYFGPGTRLTVT.

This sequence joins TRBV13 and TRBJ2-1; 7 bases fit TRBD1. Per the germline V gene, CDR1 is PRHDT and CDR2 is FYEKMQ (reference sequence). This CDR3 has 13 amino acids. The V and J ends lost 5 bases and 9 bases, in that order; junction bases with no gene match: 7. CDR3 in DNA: TGTGCCAGCAGCCCCGAGGGGGACAGTGAGCAGTTCTTC. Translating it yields CASSPEGDSEQFF.

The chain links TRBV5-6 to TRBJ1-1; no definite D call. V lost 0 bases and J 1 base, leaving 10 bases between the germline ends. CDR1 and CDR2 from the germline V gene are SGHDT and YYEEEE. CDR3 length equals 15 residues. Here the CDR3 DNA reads TGTGCCAGCAGCTTGGCCGGAGAACGGAACACTGAAGCTTTCTTT. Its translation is CASSLAGERNTEAFF. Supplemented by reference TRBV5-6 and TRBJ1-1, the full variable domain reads DAGVTQSPTHLIKTRGQQVTLRCSPKSGHDTVSWYQQALGQGPQFIFQYYEEEERQRGNFPDRFSGHQFPNYSSELNVNALLLGDSALYLCASSLAGERNTEAFFGQGTRLTVV.

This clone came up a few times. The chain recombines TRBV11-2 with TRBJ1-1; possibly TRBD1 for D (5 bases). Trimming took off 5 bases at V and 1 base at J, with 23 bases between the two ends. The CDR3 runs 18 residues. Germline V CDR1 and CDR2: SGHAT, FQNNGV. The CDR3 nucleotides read TGTGCCAGCAGCCGGGGAGGATTGAGGGGCTCGTGGAACACTGAAGCTTTCTTT. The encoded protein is CASSRGGLRGSWNTEAFF.

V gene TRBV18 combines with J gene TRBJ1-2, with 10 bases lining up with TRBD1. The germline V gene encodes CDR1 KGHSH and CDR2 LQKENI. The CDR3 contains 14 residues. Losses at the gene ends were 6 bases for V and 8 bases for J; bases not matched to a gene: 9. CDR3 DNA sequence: TGTGCCAGCTCCTCGGGACAGGGGCGATACGGCTACACCTTC. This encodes CASSSGQGRYGYTF.

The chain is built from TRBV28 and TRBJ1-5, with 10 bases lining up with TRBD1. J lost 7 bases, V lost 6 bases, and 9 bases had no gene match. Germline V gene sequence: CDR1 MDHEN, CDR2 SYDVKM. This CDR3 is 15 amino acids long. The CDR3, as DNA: TGTGCCAGCAGCTCGCAGACAGGGGGCGGGCAGCCCCAGCATTTT. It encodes CASSSQTGGGQPQHF. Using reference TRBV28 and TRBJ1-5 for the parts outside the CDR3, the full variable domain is DVKVTQSSRYLVKRTGEKVFLECVQDMDHENMFWYRQDPGLGLRLIYFSYDVKMKEKGDIPEGYSVSREKKERFSLILESASTNQTSMYLCASSSQTGGGQPQHFGDGTRLSIL.

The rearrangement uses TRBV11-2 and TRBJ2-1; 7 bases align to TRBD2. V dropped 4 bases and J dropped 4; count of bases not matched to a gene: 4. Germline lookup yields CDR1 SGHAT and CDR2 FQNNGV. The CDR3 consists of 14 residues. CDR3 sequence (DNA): TGTGCCAGCAGCTCGAGACTAGCATACAATGAGCAGTTCTTC. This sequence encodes CASSSRLAYNEQFF.

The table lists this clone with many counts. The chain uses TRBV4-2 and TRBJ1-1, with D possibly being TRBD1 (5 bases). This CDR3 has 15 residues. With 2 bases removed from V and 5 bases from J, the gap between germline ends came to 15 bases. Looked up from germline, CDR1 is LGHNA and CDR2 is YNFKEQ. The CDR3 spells CASSQIGGDGTEAFF. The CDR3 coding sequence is TGTGCCAGCAGCCAAATCGGGGGAGATGGAACTGAAGCTTTCTTT.

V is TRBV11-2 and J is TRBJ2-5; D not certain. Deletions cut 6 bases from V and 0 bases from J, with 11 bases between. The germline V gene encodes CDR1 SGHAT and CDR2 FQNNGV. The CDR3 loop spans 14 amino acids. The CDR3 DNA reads TGTGCCAGCAGTGAGGCCTACTACCAAGAGACCCAGTACTTC. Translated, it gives CASSEAYYQETQYF.

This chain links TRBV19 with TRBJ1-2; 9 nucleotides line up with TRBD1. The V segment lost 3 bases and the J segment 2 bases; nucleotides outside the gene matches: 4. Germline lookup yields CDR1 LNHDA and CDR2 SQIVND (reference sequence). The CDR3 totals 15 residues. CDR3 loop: CASSIDRGGNYGYTF. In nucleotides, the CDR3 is TGTGCCAGTAGTATCGACAGGGGGGGAAACTATGGCTACACCTTC.

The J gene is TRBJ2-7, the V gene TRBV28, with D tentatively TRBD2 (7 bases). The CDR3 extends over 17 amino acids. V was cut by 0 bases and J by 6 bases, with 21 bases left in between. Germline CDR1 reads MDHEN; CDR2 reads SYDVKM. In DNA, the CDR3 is TGTGCCAGCAGTTTATGGGGTGGGGGGGGCGCACAAAGCGAGCAGTACTTC. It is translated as CASSLWGGGGAQSEQYF.